This entry lists 13 T cell receptor beta chains sequenced from one sample in a study of blood T cell repertoires in COVID-19. This table comes from immunoSEQ multiplex PCR, and its TCRdb copy is limited to in-frame clones, with some not included. Counted here are roughly 110,000 clones, approximately 90% occurring once; the ten biggest clones make up around 1.2%. The specimen sequenced was peripheral blood. The receptors come from a woman in her 30s with acute or convalescent COVID-19.

V is TRBV29-1 and J is TRBJ2-7, with 8 bases that match TRBD1. This CDR3 is built from 12 residues. The V gene's germline CDR1 is SQVTM and CDR2 ANQGSEA. The J segment lost 3 bases and the V segment lost 4 bases, leaving 2 bases of the junction unmatched. In DNA form, the CDR3 reads TGCAGCGTTGTTGGGACAGGCTACGAGCAGTACTTC. As protein: CSVVGTGYEQYF.

This clone was picked up a small number of times. This chain joins TRBV11-3 and TRBJ2-1; D gene uncertain. Trimming pared 3 bases from V and 3 bases from J, leaving 6 bases between. Germline CDR1 reads SGHNT; CDR2 reads YENEEA. The CDR3 is made up of 13 amino acids. Here the CDR3 reads CASSLLGYNEQFF. CDR3 bases: TGTGCCAGCAGCTTGCTCGGCTACAATGAGCAGTTCTTC.

This rearrangement joins TRBV12-5 to TRBJ1-5; D is unresolved. The V gene's germline CDR1 is LGHNT and CDR2 FRNRAP. Between the trimmed V and J ends, which lost 3 bases and 2 bases, there was a span of 5 bases. CDR3 size: 13 residues. The CDR3 bases are TGTGCTAGTGGTTTTCTTGGCAATCAGCCCCAGCATTTT. Translation gives CASGFLGNQPQHF. The whole variable domain, filled in from reference TRBV12-5 and TRBJ1-5, reads DARVTQTPRHKVTEMGQEVTMRCQPILGHNTVFWYRQTMMQGLELLAYFRNRAPLDDSGMPKDRFSAEMPDATLATLKIQPSEPRDSAVYFCASGFLGNQPQHFGDGTRLSIL.

The rearrangement joins TRBV28 to TRBJ1-5; perhaps TRBD1 as D (5 bases). Between the trimmed V and J ends, which lost 6 bases and 6 bases, there was a span of 15 bases. The CDR3 sequence is 14 residues long. Per the germline V gene, CDR1 is MDHEN and CDR2 is SYDVKM. The CDR3 sequence is CASSPAGLGQPQHF. The CDR3 DNA is TGTGCCAGCAGCCCCGCAGGGCTGGGTCAGCCCCAGCATTTT.

The gene calls are TRBV6-1 and TRBJ2-2; 7 bases map to TRBD2. CDR3 length equals 15 residues. Germline loops: CDR1 MNHNS, CDR2 SASEGT. V trimming: 2 bases; J trimming: 6 bases; junction bases outside the gene matches: 6. The CDR3 loop is CASSEIGGSPGELFF. CDR3 coding DNA: TGTGCCAGCAGTGAAATAGGCGGGAGTCCCGGGGAGCTGTTTTTT.

The chain recombines TRBV6-5 with TRBJ1-2; D call uncertain. The CDR3 consists of 15 residues. CDR1 is MNHEY, CDR2 SVGAGI, per germline. Trimming stripped 0 bases from V and 4 bases from J, with 12 bases between. In DNA, the CDR3 is TGTGCCAGCAGTTACTCTCAGGAAGCTATCTATGGCTACACCTTC. Translating it yields CASSYSQEAIYGYTF.

This chain links TRBV6-5 with TRBJ1-3, with a weak D call TRBD1 (6 bases). Germline V gene data show CDR1 as MNHEY and CDR2 as SVGAGI. Trimming left V 7 bases short and J 2 bases short, with 15 bases between. This CDR3 comprises 15 residues. CDR3: CASKYGAGAGNTIYF. The CDR3 bases are TGTGCCAGCAAGTATGGTGCAGGGGCTGGAAACACCATATATTTT.

The V gene is TRBV6-2 or TRBV6-3, the J gene TRBJ1-1; D is perhaps TRBD1 (5 bases). Per the germline V gene, CDR1 is MNHEY and CDR2 is SVGEGT. The V and J ends lost 2 bases and 13 bases respectively, with 20 bases between them. The CDR3 covers 14 residues. In nucleotides, the CDR3 is TGTGCCAGCAGTTACGGGTTTGCGGGGGAAAGAGGTTTCTTT. Its protein product is CASSYGFAGERGFF.

Note on this clone: Other nucleotide sequences in the sample specify the same CDR3. This chain joins TRBV12-3 or TRBV12-4 and TRBJ2-5, with unresolved D. Between the trimmed V and J ends, which lost 3 bases and 5 bases, there was a span of 4 bases. The CDR3 has 11 amino acids. CDR3 nucleotide sequence: TGTGCCAGCAGTTTCGGGGAGACCCAGTACTTC. The encoded protein is CASSFGETQYF.

This clone was recorded once. The rearrangement joins TRBV6-5 to TRBJ1-1, with D unresolved. Trimming took off 8 bases at V and 4 bases at J, with 11 bases between the two ends. The CDR3 extends over 12 amino acids. Germline V gene lookup returns CDR1 MNHEY and CDR2 SVGAGI. The CDR3 sequence is CASGRWGTEAFF. The CDR3 DNA reads as TGTGCCAGCGGGAGGTGGGGCACTGAAGCTTTCTTT.

The gene calls are TRBV24-1 and TRBJ2-1, with TRBD2 matching 8 bases. This CDR3 is 16 amino acids long. The ends lost 4 bases at V and 3 bases at J; junction bases unmatched: 7. Germline V lookup: CDR1 KGHDR, CDR2 SFDVKD. In DNA, the CDR3 is TGTGCCACCAGTGACCCCAGCGGGAGCGTCTACAATGAGCAGTTCTTC. As protein: CATSDPSGSVYNEQFF.

V is TRBV19 and J is TRBJ2-1; 8 nucleotides agree with TRBD1. Germline assignment: CDR1 LNHDA and CDR2 SQIVND (reference sequence). V was clipped by 2 bases and J by 7 bases; unmatched bases: 1. The CDR3 runs 13 residues. The CDR3 DNA is TGTGCCAGTAGTATAAACAGGGGGAATGAGCAGTTCTTC. Protein product: CASSINRGNEQFF.

This clone turned up a few times. The CDR3 bases are TGCGCCAGCAGCCAAGGTGCCCGGACGGACTCATATGGCTACACCTTC. It yields the protein CASSQGARTDSYGYTF. This rearrangement joins TRBV4-3 to TRBJ1-2; D not resolved. Germline values: CDR1 LGHNA, CDR2 YSLEER. V lost 1 base to trimming and J lost 5 bases, with 17 bases between them. The CDR3 sequence is 16 residues long.